The 26 T cell receptor beta chains below come from one sample, sequenced in a study of T cell changes during pregnancy in multiple sclerosis. Sequenced by immunoSEQ multiplex PCR; TCRdb stores in-frame clones only, minus some. The sample contains roughly 90,000 clones, 94% of which appear only once. The source was peripheral blood, collected in the third trimester of pregnancy. These receptors originate from a female donor with multiple sclerosis, enrolled in a pregnancy study.

V is TRBV7-2 and J is TRBJ2-2; TRBD1 matches 10 bases. From germline, CDR1 is SGHTA and CDR2 FQGNSA. V lost 2 bases, J lost 7 bases, and 4 bases stayed unmatched. The CDR3 has 15 residues. CDR3 nucleotides: TGTGCCAGCAGCTTACTGACAGGGGGCAACGGGGAGCTGTTTTTT. As protein: CASSLLTGGNGELFF.

The chain uses TRBV9 and TRBJ2-1; 7 bases are shared with TRBD2. The CDR3 consists of 14 residues. From germline, CDR1 is SGDLS and CDR2 YYNGEE. V shed 3 bases and J 6 bases; nucleotides not matched to a gene: 6. The CDR3 sequence is CASSEGLVSNEQFF. The CDR3 DNA is TGTGCCAGCAGCGAAGGACTAGTCTCCAATGAGCAGTTCTTC.

The V call is TRBV29-1, the J call TRBJ2-1, with D possibly being TRBD1 (6 bases). This CDR3 has 12 amino acids. The V end was cut by 5 bases, the J end by 9 bases, with 14 bases between. In germline, CDR1 is SQVTM, CDR2 ANQGSEA. The CDR3 bases are TGCAGCGTTCGGCCTAGGGGGATTGAGCAGTTCTTC. Amino acids: CSVRPRGIEQFF.

V usage is TRBV2 and J usage is TRBJ2-6, with D maybe TRBD1 (5 bases). Germline V gene data show CDR1 as SNHLY and CDR2 as FYNNEI. The V end lost 1 base, the J end lost 4 bases, and 5 bases lay between the germline ends. CDR3 length equals 14 residues. The CDR3 coding sequence is TGTGCCAGCAGTGAAGGGACAGGGGCCAACGTCCTGACTTTC. It encodes CASSEGTGANVLTF.

The chain links TRBV6-5 to TRBJ2-7; D is uncertain. CDR1 is MNHEY and CDR2 is SVGAGI in the germline V gene. The CDR3 has 13 residues. The germline V and J ends were trimmed by 11 bases and 3 bases, with 17 bases remaining between them. The CDR3 DNA sequence: TGTGCCGCGGTCTCATCTATAGGCTACGAGCAGTACTTC. As protein: CAAVSSIGYEQYF.

Only one count was recorded for this clone. The chain has TRBV7-2 and TRBJ2-7; D remains unclear. The CDR3 is 12 amino acids. The germline V gene encodes CDR1 SGHTA and CDR2 FQGNSA. V dropped 2 bases and J dropped 3 bases, with 5 bases sitting between them. The CDR3 loop reads CASSLPSYEQYF. CDR3 coding DNA: TGTGCCAGCAGCTTACCGAGCTACGAGCAGTACTTC.

The V gene is TRBV5-6, the J gene TRBJ1-1, with a tentative D call TRBD1 (6 bases). The CDR3 has 13 residues. V was shortened by 1 base and J by 4 bases, with 8 bases between the two germline ends. Germline loops: CDR1 SGHDT, CDR2 YYEEEE. The DNA of the CDR3 is TGTGCCAGCAGCTTGACAGGGTTCACTGAAGCTTTCTTT. Translation: CASSLTGFTEAFF.

J is TRBJ2-3 and V is TRBV7-3, with a possible D match to TRBD2 (6 bases). Looked up from germline, CDR1 is SGHTA and CDR2 is FQGTGA. V shed 2 bases and J shed 0 bases, with 9 bases lying between them. This CDR3 has 15 residues. The CDR3 is CASSLLAISTDTQYF. The CDR3 nucleotides read TGTGCCAGCAGCTTACTAGCGATTAGCACAGATACGCAGTATTTT. Complete variable domain (other parts from reference TRBV7-3 and TRBJ2-3): GAGVSQTPSNKVTEKGKYVELRCDPISGHTALYWYRQSLGQGPEFLIYFQGTGAADDSGLPNDRFFAVRPEGSVSTLKIQRTERGDSAVYLCASSLLAISTDTQYFGPGTRLTVL.

The gene calls are TRBV7-8 and TRBJ2-2; 9 bases agree with TRBD2. V lost 5 bases to trimming and J lost 2 bases; unmatched junction nucleotides: 9. The CDR3 covers 17 residues. Germline V CDR1 and CDR2: SGHVS, FQNEAQ. This CDR3 reads CASSARGGRRNTGELFF. The CDR3 bases are TGTGCCAGCAGCGCGCGGGGGGGGCGGAGAAACACCGGGGAGCTGTTTTTT.

A few counts support this clone. The chain carries TRBV5-1 and TRBJ1-5, with TRBD1 identical over 8 bases. Germline CDR1 SGHRS, CDR2 YFSETQ. V lost 1 base to trimming and J lost 3 bases; unmatched junction nucleotides: 12. The CDR3 extends over 18 amino acids. Here the CDR3 DNA reads TGCGCCAGCAGCTTGACCCCAGGACAGGGCGGGGTCAATCAGCCCCAGCATTTT. It yields the protein CASSLTPGQGGVNQPQHF. Using reference TRBV5-1 and TRBJ1-5 for the parts outside the CDR3, the full variable domain is KAGVTQTPRYLIKTRGQQVTLSCSPISGHRSVSWYQQTPGQGLQFLFEYFSETQRNKGNFPGRFSGRQFSNSRSEMNVSTLELGDSALYLCASSLTPGQGGVNQPQHFGDGTRLSIL.

The chain is built from TRBV1 and TRBJ2-7; the table gives TRBD2 as D, unverified against the DNA. TRBV1 is noted as a pseudogene. CDR3 size: 18 residues. CDR3 loop: CTRHRGTSGRGAPYEQYF. In DNA, the CDR3 is TGCACCAGGCATAGAGGGACTAGCGGGAGAGGGGCCCCCTACGAGCAGTACTTC.

The genes are TRBV20-1 and TRBJ1-2; D gene uncertain. Trimming removed 1 base from V and 8 bases from J, with 8 bases in between. CDR3 size: 11 residues. Germline V gene data show CDR1 as DFQATT and CDR2 as SNEGSKA (reference sequence). The CDR3 is CSARARGGYTF. The DNA of the CDR3 is TGCAGTGCTAGAGCCCGAGGCGGCTACACCTTC.

This sequence joins TRBV7-6 and TRBJ2-3, with a weak D call TRBD2 (5 bases). Trimming cost V 0 bases and J 6 bases, with 7 bases left between them. This CDR3 region has 13 residues. The germline V gene encodes CDR1 SGHVS and CDR2 FNYEAQ. CDR3 protein: CASSLAGADTQYF. CDR3 sequence (DNA): TGTGCCAGCAGCTTAGCGGGAGCGGATACGCAGTATTTT.

The rearrangement links TRBV4-2 to TRBJ2-4, with 7 bases lining up with TRBD2. With 4 bases clipped from V and 1 base from J, the junction kept 10 bases outside the gene matches. There are 17 residues in the CDR3. The germline V gene encodes CDR1 LGHNA and CDR2 YNFKEQ. The CDR3 sequence: CASSLGTRDYAKNIQYF. DNA of the CDR3: TGTGCCAGCAGCCTTGGGACGAGGGACTACGCCAAAAACATTCAGTACTTC.

The chain recombines TRBV29-1 with TRBJ2-2, with 7 bases fitting TRBD1. Germline CDR1 is SQVTM and CDR2 is ANQGSEA. The CDR3 consists of 14 residues. Trimming at V came to 5 bases and at J to 4 bases, leaving 7 bases not matched to a gene. The DNA of the CDR3 is TGCAGCGTTTGTGAGACAGGGAGCACCGGGGAGCTGTTTTTT. Translation: CSVCETGSTGELFF.

The gene calls are TRBV4-3 and TRBJ2-7; the D gene is possibly TRBD2 (5 bases). This CDR3 has 16 residues. Trimming left V 3 bases short and J 0 bases short, with 15 bases between. Germline CDR1 and CDR2: LGHNA and YSLEER. CDR3 in DNA: TGCGCCAGCAGCCAGGAGGTTGGTAATCCCTCCTACGAGCAGTACTTC. Translating it yields CASSQEVGNPSYEQYF.

The chain has TRBV19 and TRBJ1-1; tentatively, D is TRBD1 (5 bases). Germline V gene sequence: CDR1 LNHDA, CDR2 SQIVND (reference sequence). V lost 1 base and J 6 bases, leaving 12 bases between the germline ends. The CDR3 spans 14 residues. CDR3 loop: CASSIGQGDAEAFF. Written as DNA, the CDR3 is TGTGCCAGTAGTATAGGCCAGGGTGACGCTGAAGCTTTCTTT.

The chain links TRBV6-1 to TRBJ2-3, with a weak D call TRBD1 (5 bases). The CDR3 sequence is 13 residues long. V was trimmed by 8 bases and J by 2 bases, leaving 11 bases between them. CDR1 is MNHNS and CDR2 is SASEGT in the germline V gene. This CDR3 reads CASAGHPTDTQYF. DNA for the CDR3: TGTGCCAGCGCCGGACACCCCACAGATACGCAGTATTTT.

This clone was seen just once. Additional DNA sequences in this sample encode the identical CDR3. The CDR3 DNA reads as TGTGCCAGTAGTATATCAGGGAGGGGATACAATGAGCAGTTCTTC. The encoded protein is CASSISGRGYNEQFF. The chain joins TRBV19 to TRBJ2-1; 7 bases match TRBD2. CDR1 and CDR2 (germline): LNHDA, SQIVND (reference sequence). J gave up 4 bases and V 2 bases, and 5 bases lay outside the gene matches. This CDR3 contains 15 residues.

The chain employs TRBV9 and TRBJ2-5, with a possible D match to TRBD2 (6 bases). CDR1 is SGDLS, CDR2 YYNGEE, per germline. V dropped 4 bases and J dropped 5 bases, with 24 bases sitting between them. This CDR3 has 17 amino acids. The CDR3 nucleotides read TGTGCCAGCAGCTCCGGTTGGGGAGGAGGGAGCCCGGAGACCCAGTACTTC. This sequence encodes CASSSGWGGGSPETQYF.

The chain joins TRBV10-3 to TRBJ2-7, with TRBD2 matching 7 bases. Germline loops: CDR1 ENHRY, CDR2 SYGVKD. This CDR3 spans 15 amino acids. The J segment lost 3 bases and the V segment lost 2 bases, leaving 7 bases of the junction unmatched. In DNA, the CDR3 is TGTGCCATCAGTGAGGAAGCTAGCGGCTTCTACGAGCAGTACTTC. Protein sequence: CAISEEASGFYEQYF.

This chain connects TRBV28 to TRBJ2-3; D is undetermined. Trimming removed 6 bases at V and 9 bases at J, with 13 bases between. CDR1 MDHEN and CDR2 SYDVKM come from the germline V gene. The CDR3 has 12 amino acids. In DNA form, the CDR3 reads TGTGCCAGCAGGGCCAGTGAAACAACGCAGTATTTT. The encoded protein is CASRASETTQYF.

The chain uses TRBV25-1 and TRBJ2-4, with 9 bases matching TRBD1. This CDR3 has 17 residues. J lost 3 bases, V lost 2 bases, and 8 bases had no gene match. The germline V gene has CDR1 MGHDK and CDR2 SYGVNS. CDR3: CASSEMDRGGSKNIQYF. CDR3 in DNA: TGTGCCAGCAGTGAAATGGACAGGGGAGGAAGCAAAAACATTCAGTACTTC.

The rearrangement uses TRBV29-1 and TRBJ1-4; the match to TRBD1 covers 7 bases. Germline values: CDR1 SQVTM, CDR2 ANQGSEA. Trimming removed 6 bases from V and 7 bases from J; junction bases left unmatched: 11. This CDR3 is 14 amino acids long. CDR3 loop: CSVTKTGRAEKLFF. The CDR3 region has the DNA TGCAGCGTCACGAAGACAGGGCGGGCTGAAAAACTGTTTTTT.

The rearrangement joins TRBV6-5 to TRBJ1-3; 7 positions match TRBD1. The germline CDR1 and CDR2 sequences are MNHEY and SVGAGI. V gave up 4 bases and J gave up 0 bases; unmatched junction bases: 3. This CDR3 is built from 15 residues. CDR3 bases: TGTGCCAGCAGTTCGACAGGGAGCTCTGGAAACACCATATATTTT. This gives the protein CASSSTGSSGNTIYF.

The J gene is TRBJ2-1, the V gene TRBV2; 11 nucleotides agree with TRBD1. V lost 7 bases to trimming and J lost 6 bases; unmatched junction nucleotides: 8. The germline V gene has CDR1 SNHLY and CDR2 FYNNEI. The CDR3 sequence is 15 residues long. The CDR3 DNA reads as TGTGCCAGCAAAGTAGGGGGACAGGGGGTCAATGAGCAGTTCTTC. It codes for CASKVGGQGVNEQFF. Filled out from reference TRBV2 and TRBJ2-1, the complete variable domain reads EPEVTQTPSHQVTQMGQEVILRCVPISNHLYFYWYRQILGQKVEFLVSFYNNEISEKSEIFDDQFSVERPDGSNFTLKIRSTKLEDSAMYFCASKVGGQGVNEQFFGPGTRLTVL.